This T cell receptor (beta chain) was obtained from a study of cytomegalovirus exposure and HLA in healthy donors. Study observations and caveats: Association of a missense DCLRE1C variant with TCR beta V- and J-gene trimming was reported in a later analysis. After further analysis at a later stage, 16,951 TCR beta sequences were associated with HLA alleles at 0.05 false discovery rate.

60 Vbeta and 13 Jbeta primers were used in PCR. Method: immunoSEQ multiplex PCR; TCRdb's copy keeps in-frame clones and lacks some. The profile shows under 200,000 clones, about 80% of them singletons. In the case of this clone: The antigen is undetermined.

The receptor was derived from a man aged 30 to 45 in good health and CMV-seronegative. The sequenced sample consisted of PBMCs.

The CDR3 loop reads CASSLGVTMNTEAFF. Written as DNA, the CDR3 is TGTGCCAGCAGCTTAGGGGTGACAATGAACACTGAAGCTTTCTTT. The chain recombines TRBV11-2 with TRBJ1-1; no clear D gene. The CDR3 covers 15 residues. V was pared by 1 base and J by 0 bases, with 9 bases between. Germline values: CDR1 SGHAT, CDR2 FQNNGV. The full variable domain, in which reference TRBV11-2 and TRBJ1-1 provide the parts outside the CDR3, is EAGVAQSPRYKIIEKRQSVAFWCNPISGHATLYWYQQILGQGPKLLIQFQNNGVVDDSQLPKDRFSAERLKGVDSTLKIQPAKLEDSAVYLCASSLGVTMNTEAFFGQGTRLTVV.